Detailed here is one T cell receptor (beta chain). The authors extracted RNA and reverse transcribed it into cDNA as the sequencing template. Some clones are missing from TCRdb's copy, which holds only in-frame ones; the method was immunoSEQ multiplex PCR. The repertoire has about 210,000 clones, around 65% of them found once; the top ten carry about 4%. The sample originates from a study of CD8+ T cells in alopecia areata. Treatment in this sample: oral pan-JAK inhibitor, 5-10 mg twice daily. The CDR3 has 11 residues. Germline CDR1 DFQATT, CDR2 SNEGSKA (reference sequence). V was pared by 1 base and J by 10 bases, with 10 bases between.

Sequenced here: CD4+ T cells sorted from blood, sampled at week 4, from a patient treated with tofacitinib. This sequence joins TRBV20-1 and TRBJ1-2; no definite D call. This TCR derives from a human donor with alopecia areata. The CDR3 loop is CSARGADLYTF. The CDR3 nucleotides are TGCAGTGCTAGAGGAGCGGACCTCTACACCTTC.